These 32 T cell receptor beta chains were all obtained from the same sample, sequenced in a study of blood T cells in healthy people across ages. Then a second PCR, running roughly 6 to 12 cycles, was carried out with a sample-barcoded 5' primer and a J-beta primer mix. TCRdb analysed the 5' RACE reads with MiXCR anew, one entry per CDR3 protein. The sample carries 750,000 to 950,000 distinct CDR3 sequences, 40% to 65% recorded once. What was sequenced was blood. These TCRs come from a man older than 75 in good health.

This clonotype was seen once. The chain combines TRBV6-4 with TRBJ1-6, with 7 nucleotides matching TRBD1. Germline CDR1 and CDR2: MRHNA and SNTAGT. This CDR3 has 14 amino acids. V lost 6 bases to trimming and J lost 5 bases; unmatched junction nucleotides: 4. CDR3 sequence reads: CASRPQGNNSPLHF. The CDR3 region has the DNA TGTGCCAGCAGACCACAGGGGAATAATTCACCCCTCCACTTT.

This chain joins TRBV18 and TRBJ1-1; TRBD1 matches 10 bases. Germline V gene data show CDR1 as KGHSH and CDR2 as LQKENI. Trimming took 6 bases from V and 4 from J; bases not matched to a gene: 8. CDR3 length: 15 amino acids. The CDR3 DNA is TGTGCCAGCTCTGGCGCCGGGACAGGGGCCACTGAAGCTTTCTTT. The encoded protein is CASSGAGTGATEAFF.

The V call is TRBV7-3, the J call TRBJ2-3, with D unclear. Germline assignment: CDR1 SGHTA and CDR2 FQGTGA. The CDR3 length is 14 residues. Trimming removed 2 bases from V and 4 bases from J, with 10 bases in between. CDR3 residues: CASSLHSLADTQYF. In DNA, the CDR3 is TGTGCCAGCAGCTTACACAGTCTCGCAGATACGCAGTATTTT.

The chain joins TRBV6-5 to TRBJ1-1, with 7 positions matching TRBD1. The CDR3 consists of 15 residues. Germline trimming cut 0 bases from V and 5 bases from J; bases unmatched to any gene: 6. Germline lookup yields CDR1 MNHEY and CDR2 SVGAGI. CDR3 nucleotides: TGTGCCAGCAGTTACTCGAGACAGGGTAGGACTGAAGCTTTCTTT. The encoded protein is CASSYSRQGRTEAFF.

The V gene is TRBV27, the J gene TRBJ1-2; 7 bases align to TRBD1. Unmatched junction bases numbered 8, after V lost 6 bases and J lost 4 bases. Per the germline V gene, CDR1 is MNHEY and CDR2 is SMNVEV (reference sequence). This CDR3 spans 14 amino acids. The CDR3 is CASREQGSAYGYTF. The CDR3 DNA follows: TGTGCCAGCAGGGAACAGGGGTCGGCCTATGGCTACACCTTC.

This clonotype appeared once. The CDR3 region is CATSDPGSGRANEQFF. The CDR3 region has the DNA TGTGCCACCAGTGACCCGGGGAGCGGGAGGGCCAATGAGCAGTTCTTC. This chain connects TRBV24-1 to TRBJ2-1; 10 bases match TRBD2. The CDR3 totals 16 residues. V lost 4 bases, J lost 6 bases, and 8 bases stayed unmatched. Germline CDR1 reads KGHDR; CDR2 reads SFDVKD.

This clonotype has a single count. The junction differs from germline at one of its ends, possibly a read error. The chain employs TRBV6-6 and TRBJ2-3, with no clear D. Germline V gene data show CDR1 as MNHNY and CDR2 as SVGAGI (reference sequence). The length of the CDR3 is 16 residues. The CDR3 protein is CANSYSAEVGTYTQYF. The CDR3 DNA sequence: TGTGCCAACAGTTACTCGGCTGAGGTCGGCACGTATACGCAGTATTTT.

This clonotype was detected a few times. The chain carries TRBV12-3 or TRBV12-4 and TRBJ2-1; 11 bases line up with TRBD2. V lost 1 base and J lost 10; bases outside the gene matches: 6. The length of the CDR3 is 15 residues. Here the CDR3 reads CASSLELAGVREQFF. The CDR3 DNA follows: TGTGCCAGCAGTTTAGAACTAGCGGGAGTACGGGAGCAGTTCTTC.

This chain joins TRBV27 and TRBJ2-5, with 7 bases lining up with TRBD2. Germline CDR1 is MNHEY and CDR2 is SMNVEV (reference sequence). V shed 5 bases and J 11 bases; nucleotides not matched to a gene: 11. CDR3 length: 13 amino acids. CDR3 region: CASSPPGRANQYF. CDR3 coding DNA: TGTGCCAGCAGTCCTCCGGGGAGGGCTAATCAGTACTTC.

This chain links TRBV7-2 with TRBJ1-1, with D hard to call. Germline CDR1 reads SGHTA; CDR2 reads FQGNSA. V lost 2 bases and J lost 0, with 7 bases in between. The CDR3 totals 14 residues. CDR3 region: CASSLIRVNTEAFF. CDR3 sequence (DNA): TGTGCCAGCAGCTTAATAAGGGTGAACACTGAAGCTTTCTTT.

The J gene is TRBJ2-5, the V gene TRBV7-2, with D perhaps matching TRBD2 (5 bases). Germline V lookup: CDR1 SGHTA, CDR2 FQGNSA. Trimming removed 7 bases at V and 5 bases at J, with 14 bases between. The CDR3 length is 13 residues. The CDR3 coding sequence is TGTGCCAGCACCCGAGGGTTGGGGGAGACCCAGTACTTC. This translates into CASTRGLGETQYF.

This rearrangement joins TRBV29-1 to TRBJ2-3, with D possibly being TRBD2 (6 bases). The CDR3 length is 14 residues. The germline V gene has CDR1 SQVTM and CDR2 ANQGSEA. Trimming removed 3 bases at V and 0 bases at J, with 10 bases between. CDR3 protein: CSVDSGFSTDTQYF. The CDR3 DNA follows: TGCAGCGTTGATAGCGGCTTTAGCACAGATACGCAGTATTTT.

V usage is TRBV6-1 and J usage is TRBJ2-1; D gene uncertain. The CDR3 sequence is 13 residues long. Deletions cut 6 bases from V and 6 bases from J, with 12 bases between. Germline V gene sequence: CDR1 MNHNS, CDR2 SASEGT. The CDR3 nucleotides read TGTGCCAGCAGGTGGACCATCACCAATGAGCAGTTCTTC. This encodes CASRWTITNEQFF.

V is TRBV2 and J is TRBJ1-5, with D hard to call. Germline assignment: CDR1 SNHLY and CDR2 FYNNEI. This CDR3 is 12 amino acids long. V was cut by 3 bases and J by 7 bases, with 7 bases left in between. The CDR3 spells CASSERMQPQHF. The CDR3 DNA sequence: TGTGCCAGCAGTGAGAGGATGCAGCCCCAGCATTTT.

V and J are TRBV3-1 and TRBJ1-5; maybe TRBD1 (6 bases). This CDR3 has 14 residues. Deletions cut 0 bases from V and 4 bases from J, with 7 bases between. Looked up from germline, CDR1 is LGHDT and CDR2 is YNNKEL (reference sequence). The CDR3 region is CASSQETGNQPQHF. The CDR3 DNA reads TGTGCCAGCAGCCAAGAGACAGGAAATCAGCCCCAGCATTTT.

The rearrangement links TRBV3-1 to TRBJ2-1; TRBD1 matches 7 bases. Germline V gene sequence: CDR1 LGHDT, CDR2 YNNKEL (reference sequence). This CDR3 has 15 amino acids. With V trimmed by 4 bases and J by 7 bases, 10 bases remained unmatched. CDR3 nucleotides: TGTGCCAGCAGCCCACGACAGGGAAGTAAGAATGAGCAGTTCTTC. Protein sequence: CASSPRQGSKNEQFF.

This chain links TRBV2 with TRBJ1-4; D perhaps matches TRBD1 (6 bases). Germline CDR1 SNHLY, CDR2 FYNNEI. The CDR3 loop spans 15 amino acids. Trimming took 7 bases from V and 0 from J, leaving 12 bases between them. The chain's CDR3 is CASTAWTATNEKLFF. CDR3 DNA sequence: TGTGCCAGCACCGCCTGGACAGCAACTAATGAAAAACTGTTTTTT.

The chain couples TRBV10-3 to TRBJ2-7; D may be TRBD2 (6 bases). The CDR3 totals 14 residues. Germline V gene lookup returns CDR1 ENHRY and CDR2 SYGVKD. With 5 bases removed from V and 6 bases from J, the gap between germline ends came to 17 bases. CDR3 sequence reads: CAISLALASPEQYF. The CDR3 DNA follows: TGTGCCATCAGTCTTGCTCTAGCGTCGCCCGAGCAGTACTTC.

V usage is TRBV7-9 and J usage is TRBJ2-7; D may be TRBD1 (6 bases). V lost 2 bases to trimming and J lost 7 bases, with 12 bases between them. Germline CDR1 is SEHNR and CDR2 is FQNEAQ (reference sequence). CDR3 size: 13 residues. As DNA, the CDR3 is TGTGCCAGCAGCTTACTTCGGGACAATGAGCAGTACTTC. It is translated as CASSLLRDNEQYF. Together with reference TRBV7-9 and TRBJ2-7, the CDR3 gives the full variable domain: DTGVSQNPRHKITKRGQNVTFRCDPISEHNRLYWYRQTLGQGPEFLTYFQNEAQLEKSRLLSDRFSAERPKGSFSTLEIQRTEQGDSAMYLCASSLLRDNEQYFGPGTRLTVT.

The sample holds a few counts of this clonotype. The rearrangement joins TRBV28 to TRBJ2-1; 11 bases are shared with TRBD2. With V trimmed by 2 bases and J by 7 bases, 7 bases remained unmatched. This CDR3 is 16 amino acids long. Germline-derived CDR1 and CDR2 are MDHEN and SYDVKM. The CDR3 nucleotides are TGTGCCAGCAGTTTACGGGGACTAGCGGTGGGGAATGAGCAGTTCTTC. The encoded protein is CASSLRGLAVGNEQFF.

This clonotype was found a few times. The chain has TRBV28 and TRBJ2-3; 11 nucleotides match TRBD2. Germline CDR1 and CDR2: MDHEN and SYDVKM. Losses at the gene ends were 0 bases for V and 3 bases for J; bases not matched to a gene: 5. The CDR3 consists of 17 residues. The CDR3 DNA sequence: TGTGCCAGCAGTTTATGGCAGGGGACTAGCGGAACAGATACGCAGTATTTT. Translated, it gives CASSLWQGTSGTDTQYF.

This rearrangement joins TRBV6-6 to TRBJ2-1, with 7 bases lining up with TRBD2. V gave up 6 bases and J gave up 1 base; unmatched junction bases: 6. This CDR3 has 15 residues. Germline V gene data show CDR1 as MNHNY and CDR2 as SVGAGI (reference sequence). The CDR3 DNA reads TGTGCCAGCAGCTATACCGGGGGGTCCTACAATGAGCAGTTCTTC. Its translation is CASSYTGGSYNEQFF.

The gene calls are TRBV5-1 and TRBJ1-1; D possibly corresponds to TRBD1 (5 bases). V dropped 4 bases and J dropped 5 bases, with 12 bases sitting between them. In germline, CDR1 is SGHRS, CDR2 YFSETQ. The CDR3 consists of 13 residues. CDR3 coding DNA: TGCGCCAGCAGCGGACTCGGGGCGACTGAAGCTTTCTTT. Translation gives CASSGLGATEAFF.

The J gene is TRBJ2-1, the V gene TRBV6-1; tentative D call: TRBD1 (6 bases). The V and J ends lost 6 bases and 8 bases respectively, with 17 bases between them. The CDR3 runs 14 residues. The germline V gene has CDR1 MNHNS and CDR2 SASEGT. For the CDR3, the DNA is TGTGCCAGCAGGTATCAACTCACAGGGTATGAGCAGTTCTTC. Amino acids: CASRYQLTGYEQFF.

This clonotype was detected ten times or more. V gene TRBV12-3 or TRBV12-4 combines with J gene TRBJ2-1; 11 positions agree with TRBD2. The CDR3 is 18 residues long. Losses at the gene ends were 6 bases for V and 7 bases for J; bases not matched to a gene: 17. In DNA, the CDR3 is TGTGCCAGCAGCTCCTTGACTAGCGGGATGCCGGCGGCGAATGAGCAGTTCTTC. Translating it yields CASSSLTSGMPAANEQFF.

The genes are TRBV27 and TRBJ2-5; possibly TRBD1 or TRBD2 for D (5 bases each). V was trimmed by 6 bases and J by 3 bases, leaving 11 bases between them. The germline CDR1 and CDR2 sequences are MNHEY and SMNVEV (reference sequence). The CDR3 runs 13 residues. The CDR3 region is CASSHQGEETQYF. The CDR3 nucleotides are TGTGCCAGCAGCCACCAGGGAGAAGAGACCCAGTACTTC.

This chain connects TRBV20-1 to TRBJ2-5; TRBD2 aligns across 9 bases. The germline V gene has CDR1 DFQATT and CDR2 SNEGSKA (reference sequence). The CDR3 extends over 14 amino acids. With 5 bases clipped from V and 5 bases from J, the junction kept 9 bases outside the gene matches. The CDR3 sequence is CSAPIAGVGETQYF. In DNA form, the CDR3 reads TGCAGTGCTCCCATAGCGGGAGTAGGGGAGACCCAGTACTTC.

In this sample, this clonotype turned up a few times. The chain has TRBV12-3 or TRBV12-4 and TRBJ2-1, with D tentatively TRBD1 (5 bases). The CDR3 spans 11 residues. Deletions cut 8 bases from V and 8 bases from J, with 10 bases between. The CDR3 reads CASGQQDEQFF. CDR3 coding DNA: TGTGCCAGCGGTCAACAGGATGAGCAGTTCTTC.

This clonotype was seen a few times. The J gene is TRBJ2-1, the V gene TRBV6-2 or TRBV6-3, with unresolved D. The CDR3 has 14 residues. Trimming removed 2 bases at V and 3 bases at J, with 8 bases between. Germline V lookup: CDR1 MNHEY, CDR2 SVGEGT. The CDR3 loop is CASSYGNLYNEQFF. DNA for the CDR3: TGTGCCAGCAGTTACGGCAACCTCTACAATGAGCAGTTCTTC.

CDR3 nucleotide sequence: TGCGCCAGCAGCCCGGGGACCCCTCACAGATACGCGTATTTT. Translating gives CASSPGTPHRYAYF. J is TRBJ2-3 and V is TRBV5-1; D might be TRBD1 or TRBD2, each matching 5 bases. CDR3 length: 14 amino acids. Germline CDR1 and CDR2: SGHRS and YFSETQ. The V gene lost 4 bases and the J gene lost 14 bases, with 23 bases spanning the gap.

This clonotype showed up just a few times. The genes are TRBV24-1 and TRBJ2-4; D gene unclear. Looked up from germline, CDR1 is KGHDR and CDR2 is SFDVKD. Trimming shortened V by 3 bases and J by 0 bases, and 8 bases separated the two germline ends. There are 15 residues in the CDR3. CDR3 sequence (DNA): TGTGCCACCAGTGATGGGTCTCTAGCCAAAAACATTCAGTACTTC. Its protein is CATSDGSLAKNIQYF.

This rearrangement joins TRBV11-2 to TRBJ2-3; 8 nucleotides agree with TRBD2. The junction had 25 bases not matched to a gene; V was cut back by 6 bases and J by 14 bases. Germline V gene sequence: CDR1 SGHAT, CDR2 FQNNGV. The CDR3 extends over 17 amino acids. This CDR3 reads CASRPLRGALGHRYAYF. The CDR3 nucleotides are TGTGCCAGCAGACCCCTGCGGGGGGCATTGGGGCACAGATACGCGTATTTT.